The sequence of this T cell receptor (beta chain) was determined in a study of T cell responses to AZD1222 COVID-19 vaccine. The CDR3 extends over 14 amino acids. The V end lost 1 base, the J end lost 2 bases, and 8 bases lay between the germline ends. Germline assignment: CDR1 SGHNT and CDR2 YENEEA. TCRdb's copy holds only in-frame clones and misses some; the assay was immunoSEQ multiplex PCR. The sample contains around 100,000 clones, more than 75% of which appear only once. The receptor was isolated from an adult in good health. This sequence joins TRBV11-3 and TRBJ1-2; no definite D call. The starting material was peripheral blood, obtained on day 0 of AZD1222 vaccination. In DNA, the CDR3 is TGTGCCAGCAGCTTAGGGCATTCGAACTATGGCTACACCTTC. Protein sequence: CASSLGHSNYGYTF.